This T cell receptor (beta chain) comes out of a study of early T cells in non-severe SARS-CoV-2 infection. Overall study: Unsorted whole-blood RNA was sequenced in bulk, leaving chains unpaired.

This clonotype has ten or more counts. Antigen: not known. Study-wide results and limits: Private and CD4 specificities were missed by VDJdb matching, skewed to anti-spike CD8.

Individual cDNA molecules each received unique molecular identifiers attached to them. Each CDR3 protein is one row after TCRdb ran MiXCR on the 5' RACE reads. The data contain 65,000 to 95,000 distinct CDR3 sequences, about a sixth of them seen just once; the ten biggest clones take up 2.9%. V shed 2 bases and J 3 bases; nucleotides not matched to a gene: 4. The CDR3 length is 15 residues. CDR1 is MNHNY and CDR2 is SVGAGI in the germline V gene (reference sequence). The source material was whole blood. This TCR derives from an adult who was a healthcare worker with PCR-confirmed SARS-CoV-2 infection or an uninfected control (not recorded which). The chain uses TRBV6-6 and TRBJ1-3, with 7 nucleotides matching TRBD1. The CDR3 sequence is CASSYPTGSGNTIYF. The DNA of the CDR3 is TGTGCCAGCAGTTACCCGACAGGGAGTGGAAACACCATATATTTT.